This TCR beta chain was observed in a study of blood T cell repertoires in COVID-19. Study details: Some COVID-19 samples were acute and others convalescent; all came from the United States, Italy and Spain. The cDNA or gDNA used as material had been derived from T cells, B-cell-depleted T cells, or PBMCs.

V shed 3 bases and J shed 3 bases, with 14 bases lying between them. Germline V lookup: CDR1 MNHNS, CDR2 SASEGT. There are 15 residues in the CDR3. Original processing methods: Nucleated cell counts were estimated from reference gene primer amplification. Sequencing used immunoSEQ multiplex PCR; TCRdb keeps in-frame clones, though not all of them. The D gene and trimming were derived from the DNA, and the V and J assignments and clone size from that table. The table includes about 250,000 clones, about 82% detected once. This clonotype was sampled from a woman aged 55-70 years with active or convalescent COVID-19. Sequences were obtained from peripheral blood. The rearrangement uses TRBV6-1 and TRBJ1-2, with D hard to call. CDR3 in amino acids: CASSDLDYGDYGYTF. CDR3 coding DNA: TGTGCCAGCAGTGATTTAGACTACGGGGACTATGGCTACACCTTC.